This T cell receptor beta chain was sequenced during a study of T-cell reconstitution after alpha-beta-depleted transplantation in children (dated by TCRdb to 2016 to 2017). Concerning the study at large: T-cell immune reconstitution after TCRalphabeta/CD19-depleted allogeneic hematopoietic cell transplantation in children was quantitatively tracked in the study by means of TCR repertoire profiling.

The treatment or condition label, as the study defines it: allogeneic hematopoietic cell transplantation with graft depleted of TCRalphabeta T cells and CD19 B cells. The children who served as transplant recipients had been given grafts of TCRalphabeta/CD19-depleted allogeneic hematopoietic cells. Details on this clonotype: The clone's antigen remains unknown. Base qualities are not recorded, but no much larger clone differs from it by a single base.

Broad study findings and their caveats: Apparently early alphabetaT-cell count recovery about two months after transplant reportedly relied on only several hundred rapidly expanded clones derived from non-depleted graft cells. Over the following months the frequencies of hyperexpanded clones went down, and after one year T-cell counts and TCRbeta diversity were mostly credited to newly produced T cells. In some patients, the high TCRbeta diversity seen at day 60 was put down to recipient T cells and intrathymic progenitors that had survived conditioning.

V is pared back by 6 bases and J by 3 bases, with 9 bases lying between the germline termini. In the germline V gene, CDR1 corresponds to MDHEN and CDR2 to SYDVKM. Inclusive of the bounding cysteine and phenylalanine, the CDR3 is 12 residues long. The kept DNA is CDR3 alone, 36 bases in frame from the first base. The library relied on PCR. Data came from an Illumina HiSeq 2500. Molecular barcoding was employed in the preparation of TCR libraries, with unique molecular identifiers being used to normalize TCRbeta repertoire quantification. TCRdb trimmed public reads at Q25 via fastp, called clones via MiXCR and kept in-frame beta chains. Identical CDR3 protein sequences are pooled into one entry, listed with their most common genes and DNA. The sample has 530,000 or so distinct CDR3 sequences on record, 25% to 30% of them singletons. The ten top clones hold 30% to 45% of the sample.

The sequence was collected from a boy under three years old with Wiskott-Aldrich syndrome, due to receive a stem cell transplant. Recombination connected TRBV28 to TRBJ2-7; there is no confident call for the D gene. The sample in question was PBMCs, obtained before TCRalphabeta/CD19-depleted stem cell transplant. CDR3 reads: CASRSLNYEQYF. The base sequence is TGTGCCAGCAGAAGCCTGAACTACGAGCAGTACTTC.